The rows below give T cell receptor beta chains drawn from one sample of a study of long-term antiretroviral therapy in people with HIV. Assay: immunoSEQ multiplex PCR; the TCRdb copy retains only in-frame clones and omits some. The table lists tens of thousands of clones, approximately 93% of them singletons, with 7% to 10% in the top ten. The material sequenced was unsorted PBMCs, taken 7.6 years after starting antiretroviral therapy. The receptor set was obtained from a woman between 40 and 50 years old with HIV. Each CDR3 is given with its conserved first and last residue. D genes are given only for firm matches. Only part of the rows carry a size: once, few, many, or a class if the clone is expanded.

v_call	d_call	clone_size	j_call	cdr3_aa	cdr3_nt
TRBV4-1	-	-	TRBJ1-5	CASSRSEDGRHQHF	TGCGCCAGCAGCCGCTCTGAGGACGGCAGACACCAGCATTTT
TRBV7-2	-	-	TRBJ2-1	CASSPHWGDGGGEQFF	TGTGCCAGCAGCCCTCATTGGGGGGACGGGGGTGGTGAGCAGTTCTTC
TRBV10-3	-	-	TRBJ2-7	CAISGASSYEQYF	TGTGCCATCAGTGGTGCAAGCTCCTACGAGCAGTACTTC
TRBV7-8	-	-	TRBJ2-7	CASSIKASSYEQYF	TGTGCCAGCAGCATAAAGGCCAGCTCCTACGAGCAGTACTTC
TRBV7-9	TRBD2	-	TRBJ2-7	CASSLSSGGSEQYF	TGTGCCAGCAGCTTATCTAGCGGGGGTAGCGAGCAGTACTTC
TRBV4-2	TRBD1	-	TRBJ1-1	CASSQDPGGSEAFF	TGTGCCAGCAGCCAAGATCCAGGGGGGTCTGAAGCTTTCTTT
TRBV15	TRBD1	-	TRBJ2-2	CATSRVGDRGTAGELFF	TGTGCCACCAGCAGAGTGGGGGACAGGGGAACCGCCGGGGAGCTGTTTTTT
TRBV5-4	-	-	TRBJ2-3	CASRPGPGAQYF	TGTGCCAGCAGGCCCGGACCAGGGGCGCAGTATTTT
TRBV5-5	-	-	TRBJ1-2	CASSLETGYGYTF	TGTGCCAGCAGCTTGGAAACAGGCTATGGCTACACCTTC
TRBV14	TRBD1	-	TRBJ2-1	CASSRGQGRNEQFF	TGTGCCAGCAGCCGAGGACAGGGGCGCAATGAGCAGTTCTTC
TRBV9	TRBD2	-	TRBJ2-1	CASSVGGGLAGEARNEQFF	TGTGCCAGCAGCGTGGGAGGAGGGCTAGCGGGGGAAGCACGAAATGAGCAGTTCTTC
TRBV11-3	-	once	TRBJ2-5	CASSPSGLGRNF	TGTGCCAGCAGCCCCTCCGGACTGGGTCGTAACTTC
TRBV5-1	-	-	TRBJ2-1	CASSLGQGSSYNEQFF	TGCGCCAGCAGCTTGGGTCAGGGGAGCTCCTACAATGAGCAGTTCTTC
TRBV2	TRBD1	-	TRBJ1-1	CASRENDRVGEAFF	TGTGCCAGCAGAGAAAATGACAGGGTAGGTGAAGCTTTCTTT
TRBV5-1	TRBD1	once	TRBJ2-7	CASRPWTGEAFEQYF	TGCGCCAGCAGACCCTGGACAGGGGAAGCTTTCGAGCAGTACTTC
TRBV30	TRBD2	-	TRBJ2-3	CAWSLSGGSTDTQYF	TGTGCCTGGAGTTTAAGCGGGGGGAGCACAGATACGCAGTATTTT
TRBV2	TRBD1	-	TRBJ2-3	CASRDREGILSADTQYF	TGTGCCAGCAGGGACAGGGAAGGTATTTTAAGCGCAGATACGCAGTATTTT
TRBV2	TRBD1	-	TRBJ2-7	CASSSTGQGGNEQYF	TGTGCCAGCAGTTCAACGGGACAGGGAGGTAACGAGCAGTACTTC
TRBV30	-	-	TRBJ2-1	CAWSVKGTFYNEQFF	TGTGCCTGGAGTGTAAAAGGGACATTCTACAATGAGCAGTTCTTC
TRBV6-1	-	-	TRBJ2-1	CATKNRGGSYNEQFF	TGTGCCACCAAAAACAGGGGAGGGTCCTACAATGAGCAGTTCTTC
TRBV7-2	-	once	TRBJ2-1	CASSLALIGQVYNEQFF	TGTGCCAGCAGCTTAGCGCTAATTGGGCAGGTCTACAATGAGCAGTTCTTC
TRBV21-1	-	-	TRBJ2-1	CASSNSPGGLAGLDEQFF	TGTGCCAGCAGCAATTCCCCTGGGGGACTAGCGGGGTTGGATGAGCAGTTCTTC
TRBV13	-	-	TRBJ1-2	CASSPRRDTGYTF	TGTGCCAGCAGCCCCCGCCGGGACACTGGCTACACCTTC
TRBV2	-	-	TRBJ1-5	CASSDQFGQPQHF	TGTGCCAGCAGTGATCAGTTCGGGCAGCCCCAGCATTTT